Shown below are 23 T cell receptor beta chains from a single sample sequenced in a study of T cells expressing NK-cell markers. After re-calling the 5' RACE reads, TCRdb lists one entry per CDR3 protein, DNA absent. The sample holds almost 450,000 distinct CDR3 sequences. Source material: blood T cells: a sorted CD56 or NKG2C T cell subset, CD4+ or CD8+ T cells, or bulk PBMC T cells (not recorded which). All receptors come from a woman between 18 and 70 years old in good health.

The chain recombines TRBV5-1 with TRBJ1-2. Germline loops: CDR1 SGHRS, CDR2 YFSETQ. This CDR3 contains 15 residues. The CDR3 here is CASTKGEASSGGYTF.

The rearrangement uses TRBV20-1 and TRBJ2-7; TCRdb selects TRBD2, and the lack of DNA leaves this call unchecked. This CDR3 comprises 15 residues. The germline V gene encodes CDR1 DFQATT and CDR2 SNEGSKA (reference sequence). The CDR3 region is CSARDIAGGSHEQYF.

V and J are TRBV3-1 and TRBJ2-1; the TRBD2 assignment by TCRdb is unverifiable without DNA. This CDR3 has 16 amino acids. Germline V gene data show CDR1 as LGHDT and CDR2 as YNNKEL (reference sequence). CDR3 residues: CASSLSLAGGECEQFF.

V and J are TRBV6-2 or TRBV6-3 and TRBJ1-3; TCRdb picks TRBD1, but there is no DNA to check that call. In germline, CDR1 is MNHEY, CDR2 SVGEGT. The length of the CDR3 is 17 residues. The CDR3 protein is CASSYARTALSGNTIYF.

The chain carries TRBV6-2 or TRBV6-3 and TRBJ1-1. Germline values: CDR1 MNHEY, CDR2 SVGEGT. The CDR3 contains 12 residues. CDR3 loop: CASRPVNTEAFF.

The rearrangement links TRBV6-2 or TRBV6-3 to TRBJ2-6; TCRdb outputs TRBD1, but without DNA this stays unchecked. Germline CDR1 is MNHEY and CDR2 is SVGEGT. There are 16 residues in the CDR3. The chain's CDR3 is CASTPGPPSGANVLTF.

The chain employs TRBV18 and TRBJ2-1; with no DNA, the TCRdb D assignment of TRBD2 cannot be verified. This CDR3 is 17 amino acids long. Per the germline V gene, CDR1 is KGHSH and CDR2 is LQKENI. The CDR3 reads CASSPPGTSGRSGEQFF.

The rearrangement links TRBV11-2 to TRBJ1-4; TCRdb's assignment of TRBD1 cannot be checked, as there is no DNA. The CDR3 consists of 15 residues. From germline, CDR1 is SGHAT and CDR2 FQNNGV. CDR3 sequence: CASSQGRGPGEKLFF.

This chain connects TRBV19 to TRBJ2-1; TCRdb returns TRBD2, unconfirmable since there is no DNA. The CDR3 loop spans 18 amino acids. Germline CDR1 reads LNHDA; CDR2 reads SQIVND (reference sequence). The CDR3 loop is CASSMYRTSGGAYNEQFF.

The chain joins TRBV5-6 to TRBJ2-1; the D gene TCRdb calls, TRBD2, cannot be checked with no DNA. The CDR3 length is 15 residues. The germline CDR1 and CDR2 sequences are SGHDT and YYEEEE. CDR3 sequence reads: CASSSKDRLATEQFF.

V is TRBV7-2 and J is TRBJ2-1; the TCRdb call, TRBD1, lacks DNA for checking. Per the germline V gene, CDR1 is SGHTA and CDR2 is FQGNSA. The CDR3 is 14 amino acids. CDR3 amino acids: CASSSSGRGNEQFF.

This chain joins TRBV12-3 or TRBV12-4 and TRBJ2-3; checking the TCRdb D call of TRBD2 is not possible without DNA. This CDR3 region has 15 residues. The CDR3 sequence is CASSVGLRGEDTQYF.

V gene TRBV5-1 combines with J gene TRBJ1-1; the D gene TCRdb calls, TRBD1, cannot be checked with no DNA. The CDR3 has 14 residues. From germline, CDR1 is SGHRS and CDR2 YFSETQ. The CDR3: CASSLSTGLDEAFF.

The genes are TRBV14 and TRBJ1-1; checking the TCRdb D call of TRBD1 is not possible without DNA. Germline-derived CDR1 and CDR2 are SGHDN and FVKESK. This CDR3 has 14 residues. CDR3 region: CASSRHLGAVEAFF.

The J gene is TRBJ2-4, the V gene TRBV20-1; with no DNA, the TCRdb D assignment of TRBD1 cannot be verified. CDR1 and CDR2 from the germline V gene are DFQATT and SNEGSKA (reference sequence). The CDR3 spans 16 residues. CDR3 in amino acids: CSAPPKAGLAKNIQYF.

The chain couples TRBV7-9 to TRBJ2-1. This CDR3 is 14 amino acids long. Germline loops: CDR1 SEHNR, CDR2 FQNEAQ (reference sequence). The CDR3 protein is CASSQMPAGQKQFF. Full variable domain (remainder filled in from reference TRBV7-9 and TRBJ2-1): DTGVSQNPRHKITKRGQNVTFRCDPISEHNRLYWYRQTLGQGPEFLTYFQNEAQLEKSRLLSDRFSAERPKGSFSTLEIQRTEQGDSAMYLCASSQMPAGQKQFFGPGTRLTVL.

The genes are TRBV29-1 and TRBJ2-2; TCRdb gives TRBD2 as the D gene, but with no DNA this cannot be confirmed. Germline CDR1 and CDR2: SQVTM and ANQGSEA. CDR3 size: 16 residues. The chain's CDR3 is CSVEDDGGAHTGELFF.

The chain uses TRBV7-9 and TRBJ1-2. The CDR3 is 13 amino acids. Germline CDR1 and CDR2: SEHNR and FQNEAQ (reference sequence). The CDR3 loop is CASSLVAGYGYTF. Full variable domain (missing parts from reference TRBV7-9 and TRBJ1-2): DTGVSQNPRHKITKRGQNVTFRCDPISEHNRLYWYRQTLGQGPEFLTYFQNEAQLEKSRLLSDRFSAERPKGSFSTLEIQRTEQGDSAMYLCASSLVAGYGYTFGSGTRLTVV.

V is TRBV20-1 and J is TRBJ2-5; TCRdb proposes TRBD2, but this gene call is untestable without DNA. Germline V gene data show CDR1 as DFQATT and CDR2 as SNEGSKA (reference sequence). The CDR3 has 13 amino acids. CDR3 sequence reads: CSARATSGGPGYF.

The J gene is TRBJ2-2, the V gene TRBV29-1; the D call from TCRdb, TRBD1, cannot be confirmed without DNA. The germline gives CDR1 SQVTM, CDR2 ANQGSEA. CDR3 length equals 14 residues. Here the CDR3 reads CSVLTGANTGELFF.

V is TRBV3-1 and J is TRBJ2-1. The CDR3 sequence is 15 residues long. Germline lookup yields CDR1 LGHDT and CDR2 YNNKEL (reference sequence). The CDR3 sequence is CASSQDRAAINEQFF.

The rearrangement uses TRBV12-3 or TRBV12-4 and TRBJ2-1; TCRdb's assignment of TRBD2 cannot be checked, as there is no DNA. The CDR3 is 16 amino acids. Here the CDR3 reads CASSSLLAGGGNEQFF.

This chain uses TRBV9 with TRBJ2-1; there is no DNA to check the TCRdb D call of TRBD1. The CDR3 covers 13 residues. Germline V lookup: CDR1 SGDLS, CDR2 YYNGEE. The CDR3 region is CASSSRDTYEQFF.